These 31 T cell receptor beta chains were sequenced from one sample in a study of cytomegalovirus exposure and HLA in healthy donors. Both 60 Vbeta primers and 13 Jbeta primers went into the PCR. This table comes from immunoSEQ multiplex PCR, and its TCRdb copy is limited to in-frame clones, with some not included. The sample features 200,000 to 250,000 clones, with roughly 1.1% in its top ten. Source material: PBMCs. All receptors derive from a girl aged 2 to 9 in good health and CMV-seropositive.

The rearrangement uses TRBV10-1 and TRBJ2-5; TRBD2 matches at 11 bases. Germline trimming cut 6 bases from V and 3 bases from J; bases unmatched to any gene: 6. The germline CDR1 and CDR2 sequences are WNHNN and SYGVQD (reference sequence). This CDR3 spans 15 amino acids. CDR3 DNA: TGCGCCAGCAGCGGAGGACTAGCGGGCAAAGAGACCCAGTACTTC. Its protein is CASSGGLAGKETQYF.

The CDR3 reads CASSPHQTGNYEQYF. The DNA of the CDR3 is TGTGCCAGCAGCCCCCACCAGACAGGGAACTACGAGCAGTACTTC. The rearrangement links TRBV9 to TRBJ2-5; the match to TRBD1 covers 7 bases. The J call could be wrong; TRBJ2-7 is a better fit for the DNA end. CDR3 size: 15 residues. Per the germline V gene, CDR1 is SGDLS and CDR2 is YYNGEE.

The V gene is TRBV11-2, the J gene TRBJ1-2; TRBD1 aligns across 7 bases. V dropped 4 bases and J dropped 3; count of bases not matched to a gene: 8. The CDR3 has 15 amino acids. Germline lookup yields CDR1 SGHAT and CDR2 FQNNGV. In DNA, the CDR3 is TGTGCCAGCAGCTCATTCGACAGGGAATACTATGGCTACACCTTC. This translates into CASSSFDREYYGYTF.

This chain uses TRBV5-1 with TRBJ2-1; no firm D call. V was pared by 4 bases and J by 5 bases, with 7 bases between. The CDR3 spans 12 residues. CDR1 is SGHRS, CDR2 YFSETQ, per germline. The CDR3 loop reads CASSVEHNEQFF. For the CDR3, the DNA is TGCGCCAGCAGCGTGGAGCACAATGAGCAGTTCTTC.

The V call is TRBV6-6, the J call TRBJ2-5; 10 nucleotides agree with TRBD1. V trimming: 5 bases; J trimming: 5 bases; junction bases outside the gene matches: 8. CDR1 is MNHNY, CDR2 SVGAGI, per germline (reference sequence). The CDR3 spans 15 residues. The CDR3 bases are TGTGCCAGCAGTACTCGGACAGGGGGATCGGAGACCCAGTACTTC. It encodes CASSTRTGGSETQYF.

J is TRBJ1-6 and V is TRBV5-1; 9 bases are shared with TRBD1. The trim removed 0 bases at V and 8 bases at J, leaving 6 bases unmatched. Looked up from germline, CDR1 is SGHRS and CDR2 is YFSETQ. CDR3 length: 16 residues. The CDR3: CASSLAAGQGDSPLHF. CDR3 nucleotides: TGCGCCAGCAGCTTGGCGGCGGGACAGGGCGATTCACCCCTCCACTTT.

The genes are TRBV19 and TRBJ2-1; no clear D. CDR1 and CDR2 from the germline V gene are LNHDA and SQIVND (reference sequence). The V gene lost 4 bases and the J gene lost 6 bases, with 16 bases spanning the gap. There are 15 residues in the CDR3. The chain's CDR3 is CASSSPSSAINEQFF. Here the CDR3 DNA reads TGTGCCAGTAGTAGCCCCTCGAGCGCGATCAATGAGCAGTTCTTC. The full variable domain, rest sourced from reference TRBV19 and TRBJ2-1, is DGGITQSPKYLFRKEGQNVTLSCEQNLNHDAMYWYRQDPGQGLRLIYYSQIVNDFQKGDIAEGYSVSREKKESFPLTVTSAQKNPTAFYLCASSSPSSAINEQFFGPGTRLTVL.

The gene calls are TRBV29-1 and TRBJ1-4; TRBD1 aligns across 8 bases. Trimming cost V 0 bases and J 7 bases; bases outside gene matches: 7. CDR1 is SQVTM and CDR2 is ANQGSEA in the germline V gene. The CDR3 spans 15 residues. In DNA form, the CDR3 reads TGCAGCGTTGAAGATCGACAGGGGAAGAGTGAAAAACTGTTTTTT. Translating it yields CSVEDRQGKSEKLFF.

V is TRBV28 and J is TRBJ2-3; 10 bases line up with TRBD2. Germline CDR1 is MDHEN and CDR2 is SYDVKM. The CDR3 covers 17 residues. With 4 bases clipped from V and 3 bases from J, the junction kept 10 bases outside the gene matches. The chain's CDR3 is CASSWGIAGGTTDTQYF. The CDR3 bases are TGTGCCAGCAGTTGGGGGATAGCGGGAGGAACGACAGATACGCAGTATTTT. The full variable domain, in which reference TRBV28 and TRBJ2-3 provide the parts outside the CDR3, is DVKVTQSSRYLVKRTGEKVFLECVQDMDHENMFWYRQDPGLGLRLIYFSYDVKMKEKGDIPEGYSVSREKKERFSLILESASTNQTSMYLCASSWGIAGGTTDTQYFGPGTRLTVL.

The chain joins TRBV27 to TRBJ2-3; TRBD1 might be the D (5 bases). The V gene's germline CDR1 is MNHEY and CDR2 SMNVEV (reference sequence). With 3 bases removed from V and 1 base from J, the gap between germline ends came to 11 bases. The CDR3 loop spans 15 amino acids. The CDR3 DNA reads TGTGCCAGCAGTTTGTCAGGGCCTGGCACAGATACGCAGTATTTT. This gives the protein CASSLSGPGTDTQYF.

The chain employs TRBV19 and TRBJ2-7; 8 bases are a match to TRBD1. J lost 3 bases, V lost 0 bases, and 4 bases had no gene match. The CDR3 contains 15 residues. Germline V gene lookup returns CDR1 LNHDA and CDR2 SQIVND (reference sequence). The CDR3 protein is CASSIEQGVGYEQYF. The CDR3 nucleotides are TGTGCCAGTAGTATAGAACAGGGGGTAGGCTACGAGCAGTACTTC.

This sequence joins TRBV10-1 and TRBJ2-1; 8 bases fit TRBD1. This CDR3 contains 14 residues. V lost 2 bases to trimming and J lost 7 bases; unmatched junction nucleotides: 4. From germline, CDR1 is WNHNN and CDR2 SYGVQD (reference sequence). The CDR3 bases are TGCGCCAGCAGTGAGGGACAGGGAGCGAATGAGCAGTTCTTC. Protein product: CASSEGQGANEQFF.

The chain carries TRBV19 and TRBJ2-1; D perhaps matches TRBD2 (6 bases). From germline, CDR1 is LNHDA and CDR2 SQIVND (reference sequence). The CDR3 runs 16 residues. Trimming stripped 3 bases from V and 4 bases from J, with 16 bases between. The CDR3 region has the DNA TGTGCCAGTAGTATTCGGGAGCGGTGGGAATACAATGAGCAGTTCTTC. Its translation is CASSIRERWEYNEQFF.

This chain connects TRBV6-1 to TRBJ2-5; D not certain. The DNA end is a closer match to TRBJ2-7, so the J assignment may be wrong. The CDR3 totals 14 residues. The germline CDR1 and CDR2 sequences are MNHNS and SASEGT. The CDR3 DNA follows: TGTGCCAGCAGTGGTTGGCCGCGCCACTACGAGCAGTACTTC. Translated, it gives CASSGWPRHYEQYF.

The V and J genes are TRBV29-1 and TRBJ1-1; D is uncertain. Trimming stripped 8 bases from V and 4 bases from J, with 23 bases between. This CDR3 has 15 amino acids. CDR1 is SQVTM, CDR2 ANQGSEA, per germline. For the CDR3, the DNA is TGCAGCACTAGTTACCGAGGACTGGAAACCACTGAAGCTTTCTTT. It translates to CSTSYRGLETTEAFF.

The CDR3 region is CASSARTGLDNEQFF. The CDR3 nucleotides are TGTGCCAGCAGCGCTAGAACAGGTCTAGACAATGAGCAGTTCTTC. The chain recombines TRBV13 with TRBJ2-1, with D possibly being TRBD1 (5 bases). Germline CDR1 PRHDT, CDR2 FYEKMQ (reference sequence). Trimming took off 5 bases at V and 5 bases at J, with 16 bases between the two ends. The CDR3 loop spans 15 amino acids.

The rearrangement links TRBV6-1 to TRBJ2-5; 8 nucleotides agree with TRBD2. Germline loops: CDR1 MNHNS, CDR2 SASEGT. This CDR3 comprises 16 residues. V lost 2 bases and J lost 11; bases outside the gene matches: 16. CDR3 residues: CASSEPRWGGRQEQYF. The CDR3 DNA reads TGTGCCAGCAGTGAACCCCGCTGGGGCGGGAGGCAAGAGCAGTACTTC.

The chain combines TRBV28 with TRBJ1-1; unclear D gene. V was clipped by 3 bases and J by 4 bases, with 9 bases between them. The CDR3 covers 13 residues. Germline V gene lookup returns CDR1 MDHEN and CDR2 SYDVKM. The CDR3 sequence: CASSLSLGTEAFF. CDR3 in DNA: TGTGCCAGCAGTTTGAGCCTCGGCACTGAAGCTTTCTTT. Full variable domain (outside the CDR3, taken from reference TRBV28 and TRBJ1-1): DVKVTQSSRYLVKRTGEKVFLECVQDMDHENMFWYRQDPGLGLRLIYFSYDVKMKEKGDIPEGYSVSREKKERFSLILESASTNQTSMYLCASSLSLGTEAFFGQGTRLTVV.

This chain links TRBV18 with TRBJ2-3; 7 nucleotides align to TRBD2. The V and J ends lost 3 bases and 0 bases, in that order; junction bases with no gene match: 9. The CDR3 length is 17 residues. The V gene's germline CDR1 is KGHSH and CDR2 LQKENI. As DNA, the CDR3 is TGTGCCAGCTCACCGCGACGCCTAGCGGTTAGCACAGATACGCAGTATTTT. It is translated as CASSPRRLAVSTDTQYF.

The CDR3 nucleotides read TGCGCCAGCAAGGGGGACAATACCTACGAGCAGTACTTC. Encoded protein: CASKGDNTYEQYF. The chain recombines TRBV5-1 with TRBJ2-7, with D perhaps TRBD1 (6 bases). The V gene lost 6 bases and the J gene lost 2 bases, with 12 bases spanning the gap. The CDR3 runs to 13 residues. Germline V CDR1 and CDR2: SGHRS, YFSETQ.

The chain has TRBV5-1 and TRBJ1-1, with 9 nucleotides matching TRBD1. Germline loops: CDR1 SGHRS, CDR2 YFSETQ. With 4 bases clipped from V and 5 bases from J, the junction kept 6 bases outside the gene matches. CDR3 length: 14 amino acids. The CDR3 DNA follows: TGCGCCAGCAGCGGACAGGGGAGCGAGACTGAAGCTTTCTTT. Its protein product is CASSGQGSETEAFF.

The V and J genes are TRBV28 and TRBJ1-2, with 10 positions matching TRBD1. Losses at the gene ends were 7 bases for V and 4 bases for J; bases not matched to a gene: 3. Looked up from germline, CDR1 is MDHEN and CDR2 is SYDVKM. This CDR3 has 13 residues. The CDR3 protein is CASKGQGRYGYTF. The CDR3 nucleotides read TGTGCCAGCAAGGGACAGGGGCGCTATGGCTACACCTTC.

V and J are TRBV27 and TRBJ2-3; TRBD2 aligns across 7 bases. With 3 bases clipped from V and 4 bases from J, the junction kept 16 bases outside the gene matches. The CDR3 spans 18 residues. Germline loops: CDR1 MNHEY, CDR2 SMNVEV (reference sequence). Here the CDR3 DNA reads TGTGCCAGCAGTTTGCGGCCTAGCGGTTTCCCTGGCGCAGATACGCAGTATTTT. It encodes CASSLRPSGFPGADTQYF.

The chain combines TRBV7-8 with TRBJ2-5; 9 bases are shared with TRBD2. The tail of the sequence fits TRBJ2-7 better, so the J call may be wrong. Looked up from germline, CDR1 is SGHVS and CDR2 is FQNEAQ. The CDR3 consists of 17 residues. In nucleotides, the CDR3 is TGTGCCAGCAGCTCGCCGGGGGGGCTAGCGGGAATCTACGAGCAGTACTTC. This sequence encodes CASSSPGGLAGIYEQYF.

The chain recombines TRBV11-2 with TRBJ1-1; 10 positions agree with TRBD1. V lost 4 bases to trimming and J lost 1 base; unmatched junction nucleotides: 6. This CDR3 contains 16 residues. CDR1 is SGHAT and CDR2 is FQNNGV in the germline V gene. CDR3 protein: CASSSGQGVKNTEAFF. The CDR3 nucleotides are TGTGCCAGCAGCTCTGGACAGGGGGTAAAGAACACTGAAGCTTTCTTT.

J is TRBJ2-7 and V is TRBV10-3, with 8 positions matching TRBD2. This CDR3 is built from 15 residues. Per germline, CDR1 ENHRY and CDR2 SYGVKD. V lost 4 bases to trimming and J lost 3 bases; unmatched junction nucleotides: 8. Here the CDR3 DNA reads TGTGCCATCAGTGTGGAGACTAGCGAAATCTACGAGCAGTACTTC. It specifies CAISVETSEIYEQYF.

The V call is TRBV6-1, the J call TRBJ1-4, with 9 bases lining up with TRBD1. Germline CDR1 is MNHNS and CDR2 is SASEGT. The CDR3 has 22 residues. V lost 2 bases and J lost 0; bases outside the gene matches: 19. In DNA form, the CDR3 reads TGTGCCAGCAGTGAACGGCGCCCAACGGGTGGGACAGGGCCGGCAACTAATGAAAAACTGTTTTTT. This encodes CASSERRPTGGTGPATNEKLFF.

The chain joins TRBV11-2 to TRBJ2-5; 9 nucleotides align to TRBD2. The V gene's germline CDR1 is SGHAT and CDR2 FQNNGV. Losses at the gene ends were 5 bases for V and 4 bases for J; bases not matched to a gene: 11. The CDR3 has 16 residues. The CDR3: CASSRGREVLSETQYF. The CDR3 DNA is TGTGCCAGCAGCCGCGGGAGGGAGGTTTTGTCAGAGACCCAGTACTTC.

The chain employs TRBV10-3 and TRBJ2-3; D gene uncertain. The CDR3 contains 13 residues. Germline CDR1 and CDR2: ENHRY and SYGVKD. V was clipped by 4 bases and J by 2 bases, with 7 bases between them. CDR3: CAISGLNTDTQYF. Here the CDR3 DNA reads TGTGCCATCAGTGGACTGAACACAGATACGCAGTATTTT.

The genes are TRBV29-1 and TRBJ1-1; no firm D call. CDR3 length: 11 residues. Germline V gene sequence: CDR1 SQVTM, CDR2 ANQGSEA. Trimming removed 0 bases at V and 8 bases at J, with 7 bases between. The CDR3 loop reads CSVEDGREAFF. The CDR3, as DNA: TGCAGCGTTGAAGATGGCAGAGAAGCTTTCTTT. Based on the CDR3 plus reference TRBV29-1 and TRBJ1-1, the full variable domain is SAVISQKPSRDICQRGTSLTIQCQVDSQVTMMFWYRQQPGQSLTLIATANQGSEATYESGFVIDKFPISRPNLTFSTLTVSNMSPEDSSIYLCSVEDGREAFFGQGTRLTVV.

The CDR3 sequence is CASSRGGQVRVTGELFF. DNA of the CDR3: TGCGCCAGCAGCCGAGGAGGACAGGTTCGTGTCACCGGGGAGCTGTTTTTT. This sequence joins TRBV5-1 and TRBJ2-2, with TRBD1 matching over 7 bases. The germline CDR1 and CDR2 sequences are SGHRS and YFSETQ. The CDR3 sequence is 17 residues long. V trimming: 4 bases; J trimming: 4 bases; junction bases outside the gene matches: 13.